This TCR beta chain is from a study of cytotoxic CD8 clonotypes in ibrutinib-treated CLL. On the study more broadly: Productive templates per sample averaged 255,043; productive rearrangements, 94,082.

Trimming shortened V by 3 bases and J by 0 bases, and 12 bases separated the two germline ends. The germline CDR1 and CDR2 sequences are MDHEN and SYDVKM. The CDR3 is 16 residues long. Data came from immunoSEQ multiplex PCR; TCRdb stores just in-frame clones and leaves some out. This sample has 150,000 to 200,000 clones, with 88% found just once. Overall study findings and caveats: The times at which samples were taken varied between sustained-remission and progressing patients.

Of note for this clone: The antigen is undetermined.

The J gene is TRBJ2-1, the V gene TRBV28; TRBD2 is a possible D gene (6 bases). Sequenced material: PBMCs, taken at disease progression, from a patient treated with ibrutinib. The receptor comes from a human donor with chronic lymphocytic leukemia. The CDR3 loop reads CASSFLAGSSYNEQFF. CDR3 DNA sequence: TGTGCCAGCAGTTTTCTTGCGGGGAGCTCCTACAATGAGCAGTTCTTC. The full variable domain, in which reference TRBV28 and TRBJ2-1 provide the parts outside the CDR3, is DVKVTQSSRYLVKRTGEKVFLECVQDMDHENMFWYRQDPGLGLRLIYFSYDVKMKEKGDIPEGYSVSREKKERFSLILESASTNQTSMYLCASSFLAGSSYNEQFFGPGTRLTVL.